Sequencing of this TCR beta chain was carried out in a study of cytotoxic CD8 clonotypes in ibrutinib-treated CLL. Regarding the study as a whole: In comparison with age-matched healthy donors, baseline clonality was higher and tracked circulating CD8+ T-cell counts. Clonality grew at ibrutinib response; at progression, it decreased back toward baseline.

Profiling relied on immunoSEQ multiplex PCR, and the TCRdb table lists in-frame clones only, not all of them. The data hold about 140,000 clones, with about 80% observed a single time. In its sample, this clone was seen a few times. What it binds is unknown. The V gene's germline CDR1 is SGHTA and CDR2 FQGTGA. The CDR3 covers 16 residues. V lost 0 bases and J 4 bases, leaving 13 bases between the germline ends. The clonotype comes from a human donor with chronic lymphocytic leukemia. The V call is TRBV7-3, the J call TRBJ2-1; D is unresolved. The source was PBMCs, collected after 12 months of ibrutinib treatment. CDR3 bases: TGTGCCAGCAGCTTAACTGGCCTGGGATCATACAATGAGCAGTTCTTC. Protein: CASSLTGLGSYNEQFF.